This TCR beta chain is from a study of human T cells and chemical hapten exposure. Study at large: The patients were mostly female; they had alopecia areata, totalis or universalis. Findings and limits, study-wide: After DPC sensitization, TCRs above 1 in 1000 frequency showed no change.

This clonotype was observed a handful of times. Antigen specificity is unknown. The library put unique molecular identifiers onto individual cDNA molecules. TCRdb ran MiXCR on the RACE reads and lists one entry per CDR3 protein. Of about 120,000 distinct CDR3 sequences listed, roughly 13% are singletons. Specified time point: pre-sensitization, week 0. This sample's treatment: therapeutic diphenylcyclopropenone sensitization with weekly scalp DPC. The authors' total RNA extraction used unfractionated whole blood. The CDR3 runs 14 residues. Per the germline V gene, CDR1 is LNHDA and CDR2 is SQIVND (reference sequence). Trimming cost V 3 bases and J 6 bases; bases outside gene matches: 3.

V usage is TRBV19 and J usage is TRBJ1-5, with TRBD1 matching 9 bases. The receptor comes from a woman in her late teens or twenties with alopecia areata. Some clones in this sample may be carry-over from other donors' samples. Specimen: whole blood, collected in connection with sensitization to the hapten diphenylcyclopropenone (DPC). CDR3 sequence (DNA): TGTGCCAGTAGTATTGAGGACAGGGGTCAGCCCCAGCATTTT. This codes for CASSIEDRGQPQHF.